This TCR beta chain was found in a study of T cell repertoires in cytomegalovirus infection. Many counts were recorded for this clonotype. V lost 2 bases, J lost 2 bases, and 13 bases lay in between. The CDR3 consists of 15 residues. TCRdb fed the reads into MiXCR, producing one record per CDR3 protein. Of 170,000 or so distinct CDR3 sequences listed, roughly 14% were seen once; the top ten hold around 27%. This sequence originates from a human donor in good health (CMV status not recorded). Some clones in this sample may be carry-over from other donors' samples. This chain links TRBV23-1 with TRBJ2-7; the D gene is possibly TRBD1 (5 bases). TRBV23-1 is an open reading frame whose function is uncertain. Sequencing used PBMCs. The CDR3 loop reads CASSQGAARPYEQYF. DNA for the CDR3: TGCGCCAGCAGTCAAGGGGCAGCCCGACCCTACGAGCAGTACTTC.